This paragraph reports one T cell receptor beta chain. The source of the sample is a study of blood T cell repertoires in COVID-19. Looking at the study overall: The United States, Italy and Spain provided the acute and convalescent COVID-19 samples. PBMCs, B-cell-depleted T cells, or T cells were the source of the cDNA or gDNA that made up the material.

Authors' methods: By means of reference gene primer amplification, nucleated cell counts were estimated. The table came from immunoSEQ multiplex PCR; TCRdb's copy has only in-frame clones and leaves some out. V, J and clone size reflect that table, while D and trimming were determined from the DNA. Of fewer than 120,000 clones listed, 65% to 80% are singletons. The germline V and J ends were trimmed by 6 bases and 5 bases, with 19 bases remaining between them. This CDR3 has 15 residues. CDR1 is MNHEY, CDR2 SMNVEV, per germline (reference sequence). The chain couples TRBV27 to TRBJ2-5; TRBD2 is a possible D gene (6 bases). The material sequenced was peripheral blood. This clonotype was obtained from a woman aged 55 to 70 with acute or convalescent COVID-19. The CDR3 sequence: CASSSGLRGMETQYF. In DNA form, the CDR3 reads TGTGCCAGCAGCAGCGGCCTTCGGGGGATGGAGACCCAGTACTTC.